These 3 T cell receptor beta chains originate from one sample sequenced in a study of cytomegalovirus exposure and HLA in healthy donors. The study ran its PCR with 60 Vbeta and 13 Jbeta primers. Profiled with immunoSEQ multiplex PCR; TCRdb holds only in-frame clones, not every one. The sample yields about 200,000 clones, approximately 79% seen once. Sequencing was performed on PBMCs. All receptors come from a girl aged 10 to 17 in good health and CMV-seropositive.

The CDR3 sequence: CASSYGQGDHQPQHF. The CDR3, as DNA: TGTGCCAGCAGTTACGGGCAGGGGGATCATCAGCCCCAGCATTTT. V is TRBV6-5 and J is TRBJ1-5; 7 nucleotides match TRBD1. This CDR3 comprises 15 residues. After removal of 2 bases from V and 5 bases from J, the junction contained 6 bases not matched to a gene. Per the germline V gene, CDR1 is MNHEY and CDR2 is SVGAGI.

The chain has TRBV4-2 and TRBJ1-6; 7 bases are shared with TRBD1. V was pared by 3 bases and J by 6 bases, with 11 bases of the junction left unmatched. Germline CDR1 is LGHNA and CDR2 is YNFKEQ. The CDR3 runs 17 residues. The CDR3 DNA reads TGTGCCAGCAGCCAGCGAGAAACGGGACAGAGTAATTCACCCCTCCACTTT. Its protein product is CASSQRETGQSNSPLHF.

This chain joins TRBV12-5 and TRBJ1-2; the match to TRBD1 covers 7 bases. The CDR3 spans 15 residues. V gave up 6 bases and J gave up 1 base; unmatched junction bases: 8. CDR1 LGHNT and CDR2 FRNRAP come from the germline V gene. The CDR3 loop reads CASGQGQILNYGYTF. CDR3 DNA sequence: TGTGCTAGTGGCCAGGGACAGATCCTTAACTATGGCTACACCTTC.